The clone carrying this T cell receptor (beta chain) was picked up one time. No antigen is known for it. This sample was taken from a study of OX40 agonist ivuxolimab in advanced cancers. Study at large: Under the entry rules, prior anti-PD-1, anti-PD-L1 or anti-CTLA-4 therapy was allowed, and about 38% had some. Study-wide findings and caveats: The study observed clonal expansion of CD4+ and CD8+ blood T cells by week 6 at 0.1 to 3.0 mg/kg.

Between the trimmed V and J ends, which lost 7 bases and 4 bases, there was a span of 13 bases. CDR3 length equals 13 residues. Germline CDR1 and CDR2: MNHEY and SMNVEV (reference sequence). The data were produced by immunoSEQ multiplex PCR, yet TCRdb's version contains in-frame clones alone and is incomplete. The sample consists of over 50,000 clones, approximately 83% of them appearing once. The specimen was CD4+ or CD8+ T cells sorted from blood, collected in a trial of the OX40 agonist ivuxolimab. The J gene is TRBJ1-1, the V gene TRBV27; TRBD1 is a possible D gene (6 bases). The TCR was taken from an adult with an advanced solid tumor such as melanoma, head and neck, liver or kidney cancer. CDR3 nucleotides: TGTGCCAGCATCGCGGGGGCGGGCACTGAAGCTTTCTTT. Encoded protein: CASIAGAGTEAFF.